The entry below describes one TCR beta chain. Its antigen is not yet known. Base qualities are not provided; no much larger clone lies one nucleotide away. These data come from a study of shared clonotypes between healthy human individuals (TCRdb year 2020). For context, the study as a whole: A couple of women and a few men aged 18 to 49 years were included in the cohort. For each donor, CD4 naive and CD4 memory were each run on three plates, CD8 naive on two plates, and CD8 memory on one plate. Blood TCR repertoires of five healthy adults were deeply sequenced to estimate repertoire size and the extent of clonotype sharing between individuals. To increase sequencing depth and limit assay-specific biases, TCR repertoire library preparation and sequencing were carried out by different laboratories using diverse techniques. Each donor's leukapheresis produced roughly between roughly 0.94 and 9.5 billion PBMCs. Broader findings and caveats from the paper: Estimated clonotype richness was generally larger for naive than for memory subsets. Compared with non-shared clonotypes, clonotypes shared by all four sorted-subset donors had higher generation probabilities. Because the study included only a small number of donors, the genetic and exposure-history diversity represented was limited. Based on pairwise subsampling, the degree of clonotype sharing among donors was expected to be affected by sequencing depth. Sampling was limited to blood, and TCR repertoires in tissue likely differ from TCR repertoires in blood. Rarefaction of sorted-subset datasets indicated incomplete sequencing despite the large sequencing depth. Sharing across four donors was observed for about 5% of naive CD4, under 4% of naive CD8, 2.3% of memory CD4, and 0.4% of memory CD8 clonotypes.

CD8 naive samples consisted of CD45RO-negative cells that were positively selected for CCR7, yielding a CD45RA+CCR7+ population without TemRA cells. The donors were healthy, HIV-negative adults who had no recently reported acute infections or vaccinations. All donors were Caucasian adults living in Nashville, Tennessee, USA. After blood collection by leukapheresis, PBMCs were isolated using Ficoll-Histopaque density gradient centrifugation and then cryopreserved in the vapor phase of liquid nitrogen. Purity and quantity of every magnetically sorted T cell population were checked by analytical flow cytometry. Genomic DNA was isolated from every sorted fraction and measured by UV absorbance on a Nanodrop 2000c. Including the terminal cysteine and phenylalanine, the CDR3 comprises 15 residues. The DNA shown is the 45-base CDR3, in frame from base 1. According to the germline V gene, CDR1 reads SGDLS and CDR2 reads YYNGEE. The germline V end is reduced by 5 bases and the J end by 0 bases; junction bases left unmatched: 7.

TCR CDR3 regions were amplified from genomic DNA by multiplex PCR using the deep immunoSEQ assay. Genomic DNA extracted from each cell subset was distributed evenly over all wells of several immunoSEQ 96-well plates, and each plate served as one replicate. For sorted subsets, roughly 200 ng genomic DNA, equal to 30,000 or so T cell genomes, was loaded into each replicate PCR. Purified libraries were measured with a Qubit 3.0 fluorometer, size-checked on a Bioanalyzer 2100, and measured again with the KAPA Library Quantification kit. Each immunoSEQ 96-well plate was sequenced on its own single-read 150-cycle Illumina NextSeq 550 flow cell. As for the original processing: Because only junctional sequences without quality scores were contained in the immunoSEQ output, filtering matching that applied to full-length reads could not be performed. Sequences were annotated with PyIR, a Python wrapper for IgBLAST v1.9, using IMGT germline references to assign V/J genes and CDR3. Reads were filtered out if the reads had weak V/J assignments (E-value above 1e-6), no CDR3, stop codons, out-of-frame junctions, or ambiguous translated residues. V3J clonotypes were defined as sequences sharing an identical inferred V gene, J gene, and CDR3 amino acid sequence. The percentage overlap between two repertoires was calculated by dividing the number of shared unique clonotypes by the size of the smaller repertoire. Richness of each repertoire was evaluated using RTK rarefaction, the Chao1 estimator, and Recon v2.1 estimates of unobserved clonotypes. Generation probabilities were computed with OLGA for all TCRbeta clonotypes obtained by the gDNA method from a few donors. This is the immuneACCESS table as TCRdb keeps it, with only in-frame sequences that have V and J called. A part of the clones is gone; compared with another copy, unresolved V genes explain less than half, and the rest is unexplained. Clone size and the V and J calls come from that table; the DNA yielded D and trimming. Counted in this sample were hundreds of thousands of clones; roughly 96% of them appeared once. Together, the top ten hold roughly 0.12% of the sample.

Sequencing was carried out using naive CD8+ T cells sorted from blood. This sample's cell subset or site label indicates: CD45RA+CCR7+. The receptor's source is a woman aged 25 to 39 in good health. The chain joins TRBV9 to TRBJ1-1; 7 bases in the junction line up with TRBD1. The CDR3 region has the sequence CASSSDRVMNTEAFF. The nucleotide sequence reads as follows: TGTGCCAGCAGTAGTGACAGGGTAATGAACACTGAAGCTTTCTTT. The CDR3 plus the reference TRBV9 and TRBJ1-1 genes for the other parts give the full variable domain: DSGVTQTPKHLITATGQRVTLRCSPRSGDLSVYWYQQSLDQGLQFLIQYYNGEERAKGNILERFSAQQFPDLHSELNLSSLELGDSALYFCASSSDRVMNTEAFFGQGTRLTVV.